These 11 T cell receptor beta chains were all obtained from the same sample, sequenced in a study of cytomegalovirus exposure and HLA in healthy donors. The PCR contained 60 Vbeta and 13 Jbeta primers. Here immunoSEQ multiplex PCR was the method, and the copy in TCRdb shows in-frame clones only, minus some. Here the sample spans nearly 300,000 clones, around 86% being singletons. The sequencing input was PBMCs. These receptors were collected from a man in his forties in good health and CMV-seropositive.

V gene TRBV5-4 combines with J gene TRBJ2-7; possibly TRBD2 for D (6 bases). The CDR3 is 15 amino acids. Germline-derived CDR1 and CDR2 are SGHNT and YYREEE (reference sequence). Trimming took off 5 bases at V and 5 bases at J, with 20 bases between the two ends. The CDR3 sequence: CASRTLGGSDDEQYF. The CDR3, as DNA: TGTGCCAGCAGGACCCTTGGGGGGAGTGACGACGAGCAGTACTTC.

The V and J genes are TRBV15 and TRBJ1-4; 7 positions match TRBD1. Per the germline V gene, CDR1 is LNHNV and CDR2 is YYDKDF (reference sequence). V was clipped by 2 bases and J by 5 bases; unmatched bases: 11. The CDR3 extends over 17 amino acids. The CDR3 DNA follows: TGTGCCACCAGCAGACGTTGGGAAACAGGGGCGAATGAAAAACTGTTTTTT. Its translation is CATSRRWETGANEKLFF.

Points on this clone: The same CDR3 is also encoded by other DNA sequences in this sample. This chain links TRBV7-9 with TRBJ1-5, with TRBD1 as a possible D gene (6 bases). CDR3 length: 14 residues. V was shortened by 4 bases and J by 9 bases, with 16 bases between the two germline ends. CDR1 is SEHNR, CDR2 FQNEAQ, per germline (reference sequence). In DNA, the CDR3 is TGTGCCAGCAGCTCCACAGGGCCCCTAAGGCCCCAGCATTTT. It encodes CASSSTGPLRPQHF. Variable domain in full (rest from reference TRBV7-9 and TRBJ1-5): DTGVSQNPRHKITKRGQNVTFRCDPISEHNRLYWYRQTLGQGPEFLTYFQNEAQLEKSRLLSDRFSAERPKGSFSTLEIQRTEQGDSAMYLCASSSTGPLRPQHFGDGTRLSIL.

This clone was recorded once. This chain connects TRBV5-6 to TRBJ1-1; the D is unclear. V lost 0 bases to trimming and J lost 0 bases, with 6 bases between them. Germline V gives CDR1 SGHDT, CDR2 YYEEEE. The CDR3 has 14 residues. The CDR3 coding sequence is TGTGCCAGCAGCTTGGGAACGGTGAACACTGAAGCTTTCTTT. Its translation is CASSLGTVNTEAFF.

The chain links TRBV28 to TRBJ2-7; D is unclear. The germline V and J ends were trimmed by 2 bases and 7 bases, with 18 bases remaining between them. The CDR3 extends over 15 amino acids. CDR1 is MDHEN and CDR2 is SYDVKM in the germline V gene. The CDR3 loop is CASSLAVDTLREQYF. CDR3 DNA sequence: TGTGCCAGCAGTTTAGCAGTAGACACGCTACGGGAGCAGTACTTC.

The rearrangement joins TRBV5-8 to TRBJ2-2, with D possibly TRBD1 on 6 matching bases. From germline, CDR1 is SGHTS and CDR2 YDEGEE. Trimming cost V 4 bases and J 0 bases, with 10 bases left between them. The CDR3 is 15 amino acids. The CDR3 coding sequence is TGTGCCAGCAGCCCGGACAGCGCGAACACCGGGGAGCTGTTTTTT. It codes for CASSPDSANTGELFF. Based on the CDR3 plus reference TRBV5-8 and TRBJ2-2, the full variable domain is EAGVTQSPTHLIKTRGQQATLRCSPISGHTSVYWYQQALGLGLQFLLWYDEGEERNRGNFPPRFSGRQFPNYSSELNVNALELEDSALYLCASSPDSANTGELFFGEGSRLTVL.

The chain employs TRBV5-1 and TRBJ1-4; no clear D gene. This CDR3 is 15 amino acids long. Looked up from germline, CDR1 is SGHRS and CDR2 is YFSETQ. With 0 bases removed from V and 5 bases from J, the gap between germline ends came to 11 bases. In DNA form, the CDR3 reads TGCGCCAGCAGCTTGGAGGAGGGCCGCAATGAAAAACTGTTTTTT. This gives the protein CASSLEEGRNEKLFF. Supplemented by reference TRBV5-1 and TRBJ1-4, the full variable domain reads KAGVTQTPRYLIKTRGQQVTLSCSPISGHRSVSWYQQTPGQGLQFLFEYFSETQRNKGNFPGRFSGRQFSNSRSEMNVSTLELGDSALYLCASSLEEGRNEKLFFGSGTQLSVL.

In its sample, this clone was seen once. This chain joins TRBV2 and TRBJ2-6; 11 positions agree with TRBD1. There are 18 residues in the CDR3. Trimming removed 8 bases from V and 1 base from J; junction bases left unmatched: 10. Looked up from germline, CDR1 is SNHLY and CDR2 is FYNNEI. Written as DNA, the CDR3 is TGTGCCAGCCCCTCGGGACAGGGGGGACGGTCTGGGGCCAACGTCCTGACTTTC. The encoded protein is CASPSGQGGRSGANVLTF.

This clone is a singleton in its sample. V usage is TRBV30 and J usage is TRBJ2-2; 7 nucleotides align to TRBD1. The CDR3 loop spans 15 amino acids. The germline V gene has CDR1 GTSNPN and CDR2 SVGIG (reference sequence). J lost 3 bases, V lost 3 bases, and 7 bases had no gene match. CDR3 nucleotides: TGTGCCTGGAGGAGTGACAGGGTGTACACCGGGGAGCTGTTTTTT. Its translation is CAWRSDRVYTGELFF.

In DNA form, the CDR3 reads TGTGCCAGCAGGGAACAGGGCTGCAATCAGCCCCAGCATTTT. Its protein is CASREQGCNQPQHF. V and J are TRBV13 and TRBJ1-5, with D tentatively TRBD1 (6 bases). V lost 6 bases and J lost 2, with 11 bases in between. CDR3 length equals 14 residues. Looked up from germline, CDR1 is PRHDT and CDR2 is FYEKMQ (reference sequence).

This chain connects TRBV2 to TRBJ2-3, with TRBD1 as a possible D gene (5 bases). The V end lost 6 bases, the J end lost 6 bases, and 13 bases lay between the germline ends. CDR3 length equals 13 residues. Germline assignment: CDR1 SNHLY and CDR2 FYNNEI. DNA for the CDR3: TGTGCCAGCAGCGACAGTCCGGAGGATACGCAGTATTTT. Protein product: CASSDSPEDTQYF. Using reference TRBV2 and TRBJ2-3 for the parts outside the CDR3, the full variable domain is EPEVTQTPSHQVTQMGQEVILRCVPISNHLYFYWYRQILGQKVEFLVSFYNNEISEKSEIFDDQFSVERPDGSNFTLKIRSTKLEDSAMYFCASSDSPEDTQYFGPGTRLTVL.